This T cell receptor beta chain is drawn from a study of tumor and adjacent non-tumor tissue in lung cancer. Three rounds of nested PCR, following a modified ARM-PCR protocol, produced the TCRbeta library. TCRdb independently ran MiXCR on the multiplex PCR reads; one entry per CDR3 protein. The sample gives 75,000 to 95,000 distinct CDR3 sequences, roughly three quarters of which show up once; 21% is in the top ten. No cell sorting was done before RNA was extracted from the tissue. The normal lung tissue was taken more than 3 cm from the tumor edge. Trimming cost V 4 bases and J 1 base, with 24 bases left between them. CDR1 is SQVTM, CDR2 ANQGSEA, per germline. The CDR3 has 18 residues. A word on this clonotype: Being one base from a much bigger clone, this may be a read error.

This TCR was sampled from a woman aged 45-65 years with non-small cell lung cancer. What was sequenced was distant non-tumor lung tissue. The chain has TRBV29-1 and TRBJ2-3; the D gene is possibly TRBD2 (7 bases). The CDR3 here is CSVGDPIVHGGRTDTQYF. The CDR3 region has the DNA TGCAGCGTTGGAGATCCTATAGTGCACGGGGGGCGCACAGATACGCAGTATTTT.